This TCR beta chain stems from a study of cytomegalovirus exposure and HLA in healthy donors. Produced via immunoSEQ multiplex PCR; TCRdb's table is partial and in-frame only. The sample includes about 160,000 clones, around 92% seen only once; the top ten take about a tenth. Germline CDR1 reads SNHLY; CDR2 reads FYNNEI. V was cut by 3 bases and J by 2 bases, with 7 bases left in between. This CDR3 region has 13 residues. This chain joins TRBV2 and TRBJ2-5; the D gene is possibly TRBD1 (5 bases). This receptor was obtained from a woman aged 18-29 years in good health and CMV-seropositive. The sequenced material came from PBMCs. CDR3 protein: CASSDRQQETQYF. CDR3 sequence (DNA): TGTGCCAGCAGTGATAGACAGCAAGAGACCCAGTACTTC.